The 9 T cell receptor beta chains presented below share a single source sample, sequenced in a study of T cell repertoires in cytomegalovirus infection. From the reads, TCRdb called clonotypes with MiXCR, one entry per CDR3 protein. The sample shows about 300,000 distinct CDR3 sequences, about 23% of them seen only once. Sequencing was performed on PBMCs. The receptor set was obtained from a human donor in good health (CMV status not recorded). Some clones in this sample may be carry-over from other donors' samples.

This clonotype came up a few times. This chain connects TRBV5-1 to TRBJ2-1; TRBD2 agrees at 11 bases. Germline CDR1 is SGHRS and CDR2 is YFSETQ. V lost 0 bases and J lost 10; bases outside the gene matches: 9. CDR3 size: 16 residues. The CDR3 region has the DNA TGCGCCAGCAGCTTGGCCGGGACTAGCGGCCAGGGAGAGCAGTTCTTC. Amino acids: CASSLAGTSGQGEQFF.

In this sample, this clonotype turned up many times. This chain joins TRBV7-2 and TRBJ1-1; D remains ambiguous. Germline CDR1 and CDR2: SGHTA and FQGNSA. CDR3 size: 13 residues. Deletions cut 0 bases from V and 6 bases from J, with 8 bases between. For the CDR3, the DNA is TGTGCCAGCAGCTTAGCCTATAGTTCTGAAGCTTTCTTT. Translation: CASSLAYSSEAFF.

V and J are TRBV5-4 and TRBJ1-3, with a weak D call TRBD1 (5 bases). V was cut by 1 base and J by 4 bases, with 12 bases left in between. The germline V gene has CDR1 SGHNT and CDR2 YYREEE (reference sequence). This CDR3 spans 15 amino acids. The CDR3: CASSLQGSTGNTIYF. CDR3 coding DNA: TGTGCCAGCAGCTTGCAGGGATCGACAGGAAACACCATATATTTT.

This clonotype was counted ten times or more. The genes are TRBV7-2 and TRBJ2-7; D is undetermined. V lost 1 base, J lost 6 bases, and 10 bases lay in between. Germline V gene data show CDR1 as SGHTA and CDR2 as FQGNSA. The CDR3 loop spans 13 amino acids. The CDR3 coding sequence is TGTGCCAGCAGCTTAGTCATAGACCGCGAGCAGTACTTC. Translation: CASSLVIDREQYF.

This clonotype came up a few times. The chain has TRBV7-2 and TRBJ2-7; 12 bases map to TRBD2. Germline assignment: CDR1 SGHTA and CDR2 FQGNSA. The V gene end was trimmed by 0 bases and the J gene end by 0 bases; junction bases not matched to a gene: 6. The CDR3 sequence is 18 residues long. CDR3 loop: CASSLAGTSGSYSYEQYF. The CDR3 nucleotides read TGTGCCAGCAGCTTAGCCGGGACTAGCGGGTCCTACTCCTACGAGCAGTACTTC.

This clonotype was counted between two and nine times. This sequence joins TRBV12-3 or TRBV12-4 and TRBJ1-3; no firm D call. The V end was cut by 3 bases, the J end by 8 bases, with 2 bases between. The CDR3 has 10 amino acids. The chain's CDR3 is CASSFDTIYF. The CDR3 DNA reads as TGTGCCAGCAGTTTTGACACCATATATTTT.

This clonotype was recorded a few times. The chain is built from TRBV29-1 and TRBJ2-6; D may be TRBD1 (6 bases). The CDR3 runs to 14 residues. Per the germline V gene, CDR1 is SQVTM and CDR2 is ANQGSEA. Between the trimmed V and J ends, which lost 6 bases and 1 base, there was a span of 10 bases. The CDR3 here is CSVPTGSGANVLTF. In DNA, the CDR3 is TGCAGCGTCCCAACAGGGTCTGGGGCCAACGTCCTGACTTTC.

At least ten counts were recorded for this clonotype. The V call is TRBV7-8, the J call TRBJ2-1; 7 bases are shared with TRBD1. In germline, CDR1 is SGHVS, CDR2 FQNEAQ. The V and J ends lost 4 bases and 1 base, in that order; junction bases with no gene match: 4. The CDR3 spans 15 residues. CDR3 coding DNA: TGTGCCAGCAGCTCGACCAGGGGGTCCTACAATGAGCAGTTCTTC. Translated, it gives CASSSTRGSYNEQFF.

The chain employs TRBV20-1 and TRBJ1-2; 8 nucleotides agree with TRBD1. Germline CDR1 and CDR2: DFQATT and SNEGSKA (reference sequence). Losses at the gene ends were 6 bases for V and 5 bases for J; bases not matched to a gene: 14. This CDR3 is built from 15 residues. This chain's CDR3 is CSAKPLDRDAYGYTF. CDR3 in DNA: TGCAGTGCCAAACCATTGGACAGGGACGCTTATGGCTACACCTTC.